This T cell receptor beta chain is from a study of T cell changes during pregnancy in multiple sclerosis. V was cut by 4 bases and J by 3 bases, with 12 bases left in between. Germline CDR1 reads MGHDK; CDR2 reads SYGVNS. The CDR3 has 15 residues. This table comes from immunoSEQ multiplex PCR, and its TCRdb copy is limited to in-frame clones, with some not included. The sample includes about 36,000 clones, about 92% of them seen just once. The chain employs TRBV25-1 and TRBJ1-4; D is unresolved. The sample here was CD4+ T cells from peripheral blood mononuclear cells, taken in the first trimester of pregnancy. The source of this sequence is a female donor with multiple sclerosis, enrolled in a pregnancy study. This chain's CDR3 is CASSARGSPNEKLFF. The CDR3 nucleotides read TGTGCCAGCAGTGCCCGGGGATCACCTAATGAAAAACTGTTTTTT.